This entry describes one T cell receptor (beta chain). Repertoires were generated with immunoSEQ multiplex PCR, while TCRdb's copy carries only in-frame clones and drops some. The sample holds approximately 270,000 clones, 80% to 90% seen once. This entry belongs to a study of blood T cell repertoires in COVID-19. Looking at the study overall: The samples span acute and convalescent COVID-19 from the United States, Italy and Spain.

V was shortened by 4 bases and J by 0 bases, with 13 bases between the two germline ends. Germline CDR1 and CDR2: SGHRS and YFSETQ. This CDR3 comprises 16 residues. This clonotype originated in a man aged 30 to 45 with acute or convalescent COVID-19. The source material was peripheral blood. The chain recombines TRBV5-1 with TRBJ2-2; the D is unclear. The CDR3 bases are TGCGCCAGCAGCCGTCAGACACCCGCGAACACCGGGGAGCTGTTTTTT. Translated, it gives CASSRQTPANTGELFF. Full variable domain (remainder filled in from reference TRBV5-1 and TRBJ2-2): KAGVTQTPRYLIKTRGQQVTLSCSPISGHRSVSWYQQTPGQGLQFLFEYFSETQRNKGNFPGRFSGRQFSNSRSEMNVSTLELGDSALYLCASSRQTPANTGELFFGEGSRLTVL.